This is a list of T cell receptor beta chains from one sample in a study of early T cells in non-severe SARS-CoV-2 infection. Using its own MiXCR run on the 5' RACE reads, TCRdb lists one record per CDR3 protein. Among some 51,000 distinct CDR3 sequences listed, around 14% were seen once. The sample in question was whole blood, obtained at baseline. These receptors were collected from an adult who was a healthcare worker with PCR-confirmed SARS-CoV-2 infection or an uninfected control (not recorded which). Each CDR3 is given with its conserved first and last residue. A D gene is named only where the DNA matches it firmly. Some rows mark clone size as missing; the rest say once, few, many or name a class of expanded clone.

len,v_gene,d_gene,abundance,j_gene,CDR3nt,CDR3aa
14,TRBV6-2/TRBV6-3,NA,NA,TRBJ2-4,TGTGCCAGCGGGCGCCCTATGGCCAAAAACATTCAGTACTTC,CASGRPMAKNIQYF
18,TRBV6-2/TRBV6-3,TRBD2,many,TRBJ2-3,TGTGCCAGCAGTTACTCGATGGAGACTAGCGGGAGGTCAGATACGCAGTATTTT,CASSYSMETSGRSDTQYF
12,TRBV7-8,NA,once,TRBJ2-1,TGTGCCAGCAGCGGGTCAGGGACTGAGCAGTTCTTC,CASSGSGTEQFF
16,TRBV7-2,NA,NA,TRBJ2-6,TGTGCCAGCAGCTTACCCCCGGGAACGGGGGCCAACGTCCTGACTTTC,CASSLPPGTGANVLTF
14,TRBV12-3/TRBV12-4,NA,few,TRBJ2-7,TGTGCCAGCACCCCAGTTGGCGGGACCTACGAGCAGTACTTC,CASTPVGGTYEQYF
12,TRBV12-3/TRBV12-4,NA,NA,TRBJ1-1,TGTGCCAGCAGCTCAGGGGCCACTGAAGCTTTCTTT,CASSSGATEAFF
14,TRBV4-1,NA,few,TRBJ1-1,TGCGCCAGCAGCCAAGGGGGTACCGGGACAGAAGCTTTCTTT,CASSQGGTGTEAFF
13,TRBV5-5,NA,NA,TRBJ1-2,TGTGCCAGCAGCTTGGAAGGGCACTATGGCTACACCTTC,CASSLEGHYGYTF
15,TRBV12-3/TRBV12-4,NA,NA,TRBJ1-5,TGTGCCAGCAACCGCCCGGGACGGGTCAATCAGCCCCAGCATTTT,CASNRPGRVNQPQHF
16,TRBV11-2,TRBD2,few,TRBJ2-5,TGTGCCAGCAGCTTTGAAGGTAGCGGGGGAGCGGAGACCCAGTACTTC,CASSFEGSGGAETQYF
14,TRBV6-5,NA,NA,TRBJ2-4,TGTGCCAGCAGCCAGGCAGGGACCAAAAACATTCAGTACTTC,CASSQAGTKNIQYF
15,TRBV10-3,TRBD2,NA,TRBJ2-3,TGTGCCATCAGTGAGTCGAGCGGGAGTAGGGATACGCAGTATTTT,CAISESSGSRDTQYF
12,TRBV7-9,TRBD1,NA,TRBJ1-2,TGTGCCAGCAGCGGACAGGACTATGGCTACACCTTC,CASSGQDYGYTF
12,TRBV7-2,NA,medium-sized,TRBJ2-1,TGTGCCAGCAGCCCATTTGGAGGGGAGCAGTTCTTC,CASSPFGGEQFF
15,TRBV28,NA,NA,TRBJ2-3,TGTGCCAGCAAGCCGTCGGGCGGTAGCACAGATACGCAGTATTTT,CASKPSGGSTDTQYF
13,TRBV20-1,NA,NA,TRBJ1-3,TGCAGTGTCCCCCGACACTCTGGAAACACCATATATTTT,CSVPRHSGNTIYF
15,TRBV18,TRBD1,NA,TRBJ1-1,TGTGCCAGCTCCGCCGTACAGGGGGTTAACACTGAAGCTTTCTTT,CASSAVQGVNTEAFF
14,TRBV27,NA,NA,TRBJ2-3,TGTGCCAGCAGACCAGATTTAGTTGGAGATACGCAGTATTTT,CASRPDLVGDTQYF
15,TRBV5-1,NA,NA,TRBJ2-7,TGCGCCAGCAGCTTACTCCCGGGCCTCCTCTACGAGCAGTACTTC,CASSLLPGLLYEQYF
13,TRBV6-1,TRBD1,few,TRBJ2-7,TGTGCCAGCAACCCGGGACAGAGCTACGAGCAGTACTTC,CASNPGQSYEQYF
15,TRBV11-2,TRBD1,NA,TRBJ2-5,TGTGCCAGCAGCTTTATGACAGGGCGGGAAGAGACCCAGTACTTC,CASSFMTGREETQYF
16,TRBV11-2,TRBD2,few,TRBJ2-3,TGTGCCAGCAGATCGACTAGCGGGAGGATATCAGATACGCAGTATTTT,CASRSTSGRISDTQYF
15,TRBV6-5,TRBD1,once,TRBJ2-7,TGTGCCAGCACCACGGAAGGACAGGGAAGGTACGAGCAGTACTTC,CASTTEGQGRYEQYF
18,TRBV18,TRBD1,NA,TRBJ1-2,TGTGCCAGCTCACCGCTGGACAGGGAGAGCCTCCTCGACTATGGCTACACCTTC,CASSPLDRESLLDYGYTF
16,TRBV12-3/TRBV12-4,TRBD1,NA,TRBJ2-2,TGTGCCAGCGGACCCCCCGGGACAGGGGGTCTCGGGGAGCTGTTTTTT,CASGPPGTGGLGELFF
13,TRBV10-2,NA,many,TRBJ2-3,TGCGCCAGCAGTGGTCTGGGCACAGATACGCAGTATTTT,CASSGLGTDTQYF
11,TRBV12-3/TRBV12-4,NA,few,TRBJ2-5,TGTGCCAGCAGTTTTCAAGGGACCCAGTACTTC,CASSFQGTQYF
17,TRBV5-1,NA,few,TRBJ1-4,TGCGCCAGCAGCAAGTACCTTTCGGGGGATTCCGGTGAAAAACTGTTTTTT,CASSKYLSGDSGEKLFF